The T cell receptor (beta chain) under discussion was sequenced for a study of blood T cells in healthy people across ages. Findings and limits, study-wide: Higher diversity, along with more naive CD4+ cells, distinguished long-lived donors from aged donors.

In this sample, this clonotype turned up once. Its antigen is unidentified. There were healthy Caucasian individuals from Russia, aged roughly 6 to 90, serving as donors. V was pared by 7 bases and J by 2 bases, with 9 bases between. CDR1 and CDR2 from the germline V gene are ENHRY and SYGVKD. The CDR3 length is 13 residues. A second PCR, run for about 7 to 11 cycles, used a sample-barcoded 5' primer plus a J-beta primer mix. A template-switch adaptor that had 12 random nucleotides put a tag on each cDNA molecule. The study obtained at least 2.5 million CDR3-containing paired-end reads from every sample. From the 5' RACE reads, TCRdb called clonotypes with MiXCR, one entry per CDR3 protein. Among a few hundred thousand distinct CDR3 sequences listed, less than 30% were seen once.

This clonotype was obtained from a woman in her seventies in good health. The chain employs TRBV10-3 and TRBJ2-1, with a possible D match to TRBD2 (6 bases). The sequenced sample consisted of blood. The CDR3, as DNA: TGTGCCATCAAGGGACTTGCCTACAATGAGCAGTTCTTC. This gives the protein CAIKGLAYNEQFF.